Listed below are T cell receptor beta chains from one sample, sequenced in a study of persistence of HIV-infected CD4 T cells. These receptors' targets are unknown. Sequencing was performed with immunoSEQ multiplex PCR; in TCRdb, only in-frame clones are kept and a portion is missing. The table has about 25,000 clones, approximately 74% seen once; the top ten hold around 1.8%. Here the sequenced sample was CD4+ T cells sorted from PBMCs after approximately 20-hour stimulation, taken from a patient who received antiretroviral therapy. Receptor source: an adult man with HIV who was CMV-seropositive. CDR3s include the opening cysteine and the closing phenylalanine or tryptophan. Each record gives: J gene, V gene, clone size, CDR3 protein. Not all rows give a size; the values are once, few, many and, for expanded clones, a class.

>TRBJ2-7|TRBV7-2|once
CASSSSGTGTNEQYF
>TRBJ1-4|TRBV20-1|.
CSASGVDNEKLFF
>TRBJ1-2|TRBV6-6|.
CASSYSGTGSLLGYTF
>TRBJ1-2|TRBV7-9|few
CASSLAVANYGYTF
>TRBJ1-2|TRBV24-1|.
CATSDPGQTWGGYTF
>TRBJ2-7|TRBV10-3|few
CAISVRDRETYEQYF
>TRBJ1-4|TRBV6-5|.
CASRSLGAKEKLFF
>TRBJ1-2|TRBV12-3/TRBV12-4|.
CASSLPTNYGYTF
>TRBJ1-4|TRBV10-3|once
CAISETGGATNEKLFF
>TRBJ2-1|TRBV2|.
CASSETGGSYNEQFF
>TRBJ2-2|TRBV7-6|.
CASSLAGQGELFF
>TRBJ2-1|TRBV6-1|.
CASSEFGSGGIGASYNEQFF
>TRBJ2-3|TRBV14|few
CASSRRRLDTDTQYF
>TRBJ1-3|TRBV15|.
CATSRDPGNTIYF
>TRBJ2-1|TRBV5-6|.
CASSLGNSIYNEQFF
>TRBJ2-7|TRBV5-1|.
CASSFTGTGNEQYF
>TRBJ1-6|TRBV5-5|.
CASSLAVGPRQPLHF
>TRBJ1-2|TRBV6-5|.
CASRRTGTFLGYTF
>TRBJ2-7|TRBV18|once
CASSPPENSYEQYF
>TRBJ2-3|TRBV24-1|.
CATSDLTGGGYTQYF
>TRBJ1-2|TRBV5-7|.
CASSPHRQGLYGYTF
>TRBJ1-1|TRBV9|few
CASSVGGRGDTEAFF
>TRBJ1-5|TRBV5-5|.
CASSLVWVGNQPQHF
>TRBJ1-4|TRBV5-1|few
CASSLRAGVEKLFF
>TRBJ1-6|TRBV3-1/TRBV3-2|.
CASSQVSGAPSPLHF
>TRBJ2-7|TRBV25-1|few
CASTRDSSYEQYF
>TRBJ2-4|TRBV7-8|.
CASSLVDPGLAKNIQYF
>TRBJ2-2|TRBV5-1|.
CASLQVQTGELFF
>TRBJ2-5|TRBV11-3|.
CASSTGAAKETQYF
>TRBJ2-3|TRBV9|.
CASSVGGLETQYF